This T cell receptor (beta chain) was observed in a study of preoperative IRX-2 immunotherapy in early breast cancer. Profiled with immunoSEQ multiplex PCR; TCRdb holds only in-frame clones, not every one. The table shows around 24,000 clones, with about 68% occurring only once. Treatment indicated: preoperative locoregional IRX-2 cytokine immunotherapy. This phase Ib study tested locoregional IRX-2 cytokine immunotherapy given before surgery. Germline lookup yields CDR1 MNHGY and CDR2 SAAAGT. The CDR3 runs to 15 residues. V shed 5 bases, J shed 1 base, and the junction held 5 bases outside the gene matches.

This receptor was identified in a human donor with breast cancer. The chain has TRBV6-8 and TRBJ2-1; 7 positions agree with TRBD2. The sample consisted of lymph node tissue, taken after IRX-2 immunotherapy. The CDR3 DNA follows: TGTGCCAGCAGTACAAGACTAGCTTCCTACAATGAGCAGTTCTTC. Amino acid sequence: CASSTRLASYNEQFF.